This TCR beta chain was identified during a study of blood T cells in healthy people across ages. This CDR3 spans 16 amino acids. V dropped 5 bases and J dropped 0; count of bases not matched to a gene: 10. The V gene's germline CDR1 is DFQATT and CDR2 SNEGSKA (reference sequence). The donors, healthy Caucasians from Russia, were aged about 6 to 95. It was with a sample-barcoded 5' primer and a J-beta primer mix that a second PCR of roughly 7 to 11 cycles was run. TCRdb passed the 5' RACE reads through MiXCR, listing each CDR3 protein once. The sample yields under 800,000 distinct CDR3 sequences, more than 40% seen once.

The gene calls are TRBV20-1 and TRBJ2-3; 8 positions match TRBD2. The TCR comes from a woman aged 60-75 years in good health. Sequenced sample: blood. This CDR3 reads CSAGSYSGTSTDTQYF. CDR3 in DNA: TGCAGTGCTGGTTCTTATAGCGGGACAAGCACAGATACGCAGTATTTT.